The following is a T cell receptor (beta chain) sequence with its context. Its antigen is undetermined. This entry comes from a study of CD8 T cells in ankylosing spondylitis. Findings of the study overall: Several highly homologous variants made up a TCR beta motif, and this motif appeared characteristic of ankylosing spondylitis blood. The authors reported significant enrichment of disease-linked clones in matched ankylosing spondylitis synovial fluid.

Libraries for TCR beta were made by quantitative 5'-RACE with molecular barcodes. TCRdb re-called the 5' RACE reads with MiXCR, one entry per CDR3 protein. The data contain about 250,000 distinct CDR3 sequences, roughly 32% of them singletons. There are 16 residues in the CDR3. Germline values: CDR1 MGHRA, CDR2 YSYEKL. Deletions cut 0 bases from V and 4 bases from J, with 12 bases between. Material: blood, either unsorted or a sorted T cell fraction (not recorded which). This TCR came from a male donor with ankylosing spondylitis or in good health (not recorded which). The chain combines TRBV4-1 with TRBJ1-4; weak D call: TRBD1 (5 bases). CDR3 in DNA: TGCGCCAGCAGCCAAGATGAGGGGACGGATAATGAAAAACTGTTTTTT. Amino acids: CASSQDEGTDNEKLFF.